The sample holds one count of the clone carrying this T cell receptor (beta chain). Antigen: not known. The data originate from a study of graft-versus-host responses after intestinal transplantation. Study-level information: All recipients were given anti-thymocyte globulin induction, and tacrolimus and steroids were then administered for approximately 3 years.

Study findings and constraints: Researchers found peak circulating GvH clone levels linked to early post-transplant HvG declines.

Libraries were prepared by immunoSEQ multiplex PCR; TCRdb keeps only in-frame clonotypes and omits some of them. The sample yields 80,000 or so clones, roughly 90% seen once. CDR3 size: 14 residues. With 3 bases removed from V and 0 bases from J, the gap between germline ends came to 8 bases. Germline V gene sequence: CDR1 MNHEY, CDR2 SVGAGI. This clonotype was sampled from a human patient who received an intestinal transplant, so some T cells may come from the graft donor. This sample comprised PBMCs, obtained 98 days after intestinal transplantation. The V and J genes are TRBV6-5 and TRBJ1-1; no firm D call. The CDR3 DNA sequence: TGTGCCAGCAGTTATTCCATCATGAACACTGAAGCTTTCTTT. It translates to CASSYSIMNTEAFF.